A single sample gave rise to the 23 T cell receptor beta chains below, sequenced in a study of shared clonotypes between healthy human individuals. Libraries were prepared by immunoSEQ multiplex PCR; TCRdb keeps only in-frame clonotypes and omits some of them. The repertoire consists of 2 million to 2.5 million clones, with more than 80% occurring once and the leading ten covering 0.39%. Sequencing input: naive CD4+ T cells from PBMCs. This sample's subset: CD45RA+ positively selected. Receptor source: a man between 18 and 35 years old in good health. Some clones in this sample may be carry-over from other donors' samples.

The rearrangement uses TRBV7-2 and TRBJ2-2; D uncertain. The CDR3 is 14 residues long. The germline CDR1 and CDR2 sequences are SGHTA and FQGNSA. The ends were cut back, 4 bases at V and 1 base at J, with 7 bases in the middle. The chain's CDR3 is CASSSTMNTGELFF. The DNA of the CDR3 is TGTGCCAGCAGCTCCACCATGAACACCGGGGAGCTGTTTTTT.

J is TRBJ2-1 and V is TRBV6-4; 11 bases are a match to TRBD2. The CDR3 consists of 15 residues. With V trimmed by 6 bases and J by 5 bases, 6 bases remained unmatched. Germline lookup yields CDR1 MRHNA and CDR2 SNTAGT. The CDR3 DNA reads as TGTGCCAGCAGAACACTAGCGGGAGTCAACAATGAGCAGTTCTTC. This codes for CASRTLAGVNNEQFF.

The rearrangement joins TRBV6-5 to TRBJ1-1, with no clear D. Trimming removed 2 bases at V and 0 bases at J, with 7 bases between. Germline CDR1 MNHEY, CDR2 SVGAGI. The CDR3 consists of 14 residues. CDR3 coding DNA: TGTGCCAGCAGTTACGCATCACTGAACACTGAAGCTTTCTTT. This encodes CASSYASLNTEAFF.

The chain uses TRBV7-8 and TRBJ2-7; 11 nucleotides match TRBD1. From germline, CDR1 is SGHVS and CDR2 FQNEAQ. The junction had 4 bases not matched to a gene; V was cut back by 4 bases and J by 2 bases. The CDR3 extends over 15 amino acids. In nucleotides, the CDR3 is TGTGCCAGCAGCTCCGTGGGACAGGGGGCCTACGAGCAGTACTTC. Its translation is CASSSVGQGAYEQYF. Complete variable domain (other parts from reference TRBV7-8 and TRBJ2-7): GAGVSQSPRYKVAKRGQDVALRCDPISGHVSLFWYQQALGQGPEFLTYFQNEAQLDKSGLPSDRFFAERPEGSVSTLKIQRTQQEDSAVYLCASSSVGQGAYEQYFGPGTRLTVT.

The J gene is TRBJ1-5, the V gene TRBV4-1; a possible D gene is TRBD1 (6 bases). Germline V gene lookup returns CDR1 MGHRA and CDR2 YSYEKL. There are 17 residues in the CDR3. Trimming cost V 0 bases and J 2 bases, with 14 bases left between them. CDR3 DNA: TGCGCCAGCAGCCAAGAAGTCCGGGGGGCCGGCAATCAGCCCCAGCATTTT. This encodes CASSQEVRGAGNQPQHF.

The chain employs TRBV30 and TRBJ2-1; no firm D call. The length of the CDR3 is 16 residues. V was pared by 2 bases and J by 4 bases, with 18 bases between. Germline V gene lookup returns CDR1 GTSNPN and CDR2 SVGIG (reference sequence). CDR3: CAWSFWVSPSYNEQFF. The CDR3 coding sequence is TGTGCCTGGAGTTTCTGGGTTAGTCCTTCATACAATGAGCAGTTCTTC. The full variable domain, rest sourced from reference TRBV30 and TRBJ2-1, is SQTIHQWPATLVQPVGSPLSLECTVEGTSNPNLYWYRQAAGRGLQLLFYSVGIGQISSEVPQNLSASRPQDRQFILSSKKLLLSDSGFYLCAWSFWVSPSYNEQFFGPGTRLTVL.

Concerning this clone: Other nucleotide sequences from this sample produce the same CDR3. The rearrangement uses TRBV7-9 and TRBJ1-1; the D is unclear. Trimming shortened V by 2 bases and J by 3 bases, and 7 bases separated the two germline ends. Germline CDR1 is SEHNR and CDR2 is FQNEAQ (reference sequence). The CDR3 runs 13 residues. The CDR3 sequence: CASSLRADTEAFF. CDR3 nucleotide sequence: TGTGCCAGCAGCTTAAGGGCAGACACTGAAGCTTTCTTT. The full variable domain, with the rest looked up from reference TRBV7-9 and TRBJ1-1, is DTGVSQNPRHKITKRGQNVTFRCDPISEHNRLYWYRQTLGQGPEFLTYFQNEAQLEKSRLLSDRFSAERPKGSFSTLEIQRTEQGDSAMYLCASSLRADTEAFFGQGTRLTVV.

The chain carries TRBV6-5 and TRBJ2-2; 8 positions match TRBD1. CDR1 is MNHEY, CDR2 SVGAGI, per germline. V lost 3 bases, J lost 0 bases, and 3 bases stayed unmatched. CDR3 length equals 16 residues. The CDR3 DNA follows: TGTGCCAGCAGTTATCAGGGGGCGGCGAACACCGGGGAGCTGTTTTTT. Its protein product is CASSYQGAANTGELFF.

Note on this clone: The same CDR3 also results from other DNA sequences found in this sample. V usage is TRBV12-5 and J usage is TRBJ2-3; D is unclear. The V end lost 1 base, the J end lost 0 bases, and 5 bases lay between the germline ends. This CDR3 contains 14 residues. Per the germline V gene, CDR1 is LGHNT and CDR2 is FRNRAP. The CDR3 DNA follows: TGTGCTAGTGGTTTGGGACTCAGCACAGATACGCAGTATTTT. Its translation is CASGLGLSTDTQYF.

This sequence joins TRBV11-3 and TRBJ2-2; 12 bases agree with TRBD2. This CDR3 comprises 16 residues. After removal of 5 bases from V and 4 bases from J, the junction contained 5 bases not matched to a gene. Germline V CDR1 and CDR2: SGHNT, YENEEA. The CDR3 is CASSPGLAGSTGELFF. The CDR3 region has the DNA TGTGCCAGCAGCCCCGGACTAGCGGGAAGCACCGGGGAGCTGTTTTTT.

This clone has just a few counts. The chain carries TRBV30 and TRBJ2-1; no reliable D call. The CDR3 has 12 residues. Germline CDR1 reads GTSNPN; CDR2 reads SVGIG (reference sequence). The V end was cut by 0 bases, the J end by 2 bases, with 2 bases between. This CDR3 is CAWSVTYNEQFF. The CDR3 DNA sequence: TGTGCCTGGAGTGTAACCTACAATGAGCAGTTCTTC.

This chain links TRBV19 with TRBJ1-1, with TRBD1 as a possible D gene (6 bases). Germline CDR1 reads LNHDA; CDR2 reads SQIVND (reference sequence). V was cut by 5 bases and J by 5 bases, with 18 bases left in between. The CDR3 length is 15 residues. In DNA form, the CDR3 reads TGTGCCAGTAGTCCGTGGCCGCAGGGGAGAACTGAAGCTTTCTTT. It specifies CASSPWPQGRTEAFF.

V gene TRBV5-1 combines with J gene TRBJ1-1; no clear D. This CDR3 is built from 16 residues. The V end was cut by 5 bases, the J end by 4 bases, with 21 bases between. CDR1 is SGHRS and CDR2 is YFSETQ in the germline V gene. CDR3 loop: CASRPSSGSSSTEAFF. For the CDR3, the DNA is TGCGCCAGCAGGCCGTCATCGGGGTCCTCGAGCACTGAAGCTTTCTTT.

The chain employs TRBV19 and TRBJ2-7, with 9 bases lining up with TRBD2. Trimming at V came to 1 base and at J to 5 bases, leaving 6 bases not matched to a gene. Germline CDR1 is LNHDA and CDR2 is SQIVND (reference sequence). The CDR3 runs to 15 residues. This CDR3 reads CASSIVVAGVNEQYF. The DNA of the CDR3 is TGTGCCAGTAGTATAGTCGTAGCGGGAGTGAACGAGCAGTACTTC.

The chain joins TRBV27 to TRBJ2-7; D unclear. CDR3 length: 13 residues. CDR1 MNHEY and CDR2 SMNVEV come from the germline V gene (reference sequence). V was clipped by 0 bases and J by 2 bases, with 5 bases between them. As DNA, the CDR3 is TGTGCCAGCAGTTTATCGAGACCCTACGAGCAGTACTTC. Encoded protein: CASSLSRPYEQYF.

The chain employs TRBV7-2 and TRBJ2-1; D is perhaps TRBD2 (5 bases). CDR1 is SGHTA and CDR2 is FQGNSA in the germline V gene. This CDR3 region has 18 residues. V dropped 3 bases and J dropped 6 bases, with 24 bases sitting between them. CDR3 region: CASSFDGEADGIGNEQFF. CDR3 DNA sequence: TGTGCCAGCAGCTTCGACGGGGAAGCGGACGGGATAGGCAATGAGCAGTTCTTC.

The V gene is TRBV5-4, the J gene TRBJ1-1; no definite D call. CDR3 size: 14 residues. Germline CDR1 and CDR2: SGHNT and YYREEE (reference sequence). The germline V and J ends were trimmed by 4 bases and 0 bases, with 10 bases remaining between them. The CDR3: CASSDGGLNTEAFF. DNA of the CDR3: TGTGCCAGCAGCGACGGAGGCCTGAACACTGAAGCTTTCTTT. Filled out from reference TRBV5-4 and TRBJ1-1, the complete variable domain reads ETGVTQSPTHLIKTRGQQVTLRCSSQSGHNTVSWYQQALGQGPQFIFQYYREEENGRGNFPPRFSGLQFPNYSSELNVNALELDDSALYLCASSDGGLNTEAFFGQGTRLTVV.

This clone was seen a few times. CDR3 bases: TGTGCCAGTAGTACGACCAGGGAGTCTGGAAAACTGTTTTTT. It is translated as CASSTTRESGKLFF. V gene TRBV19 combines with J gene TRBJ1-4, with a tentative D call TRBD1 (5 bases). V dropped 4 bases and J dropped 10 bases, with 16 bases sitting between them. The germline V gene has CDR1 LNHDA and CDR2 SQIVND (reference sequence). CDR3 length equals 14 residues.

CDR3 in amino acids: CAISERPRQEDEQFF. Written as DNA, the CDR3 is TGTGCCATCAGTGAGAGGCCTAGGCAAGAGGATGAGCAGTTCTTC. The V gene is TRBV10-3, the J gene TRBJ2-1; D is ambiguous. Germline V gives CDR1 ENHRY, CDR2 SYGVKD. The CDR3 is made up of 15 amino acids. The ends were cut back, 2 bases at V and 8 bases at J, with 16 bases in the middle.

The chain joins TRBV7-2 to TRBJ2-3; 8 bases agree with TRBD2. The germline gives CDR1 SGHTA, CDR2 FQGNSA. V was clipped by 2 bases and J by 2 bases; unmatched bases: 6. There are 16 residues in the CDR3. The CDR3 sequence is CASSLLSGSLTDTQYF. CDR3 sequence (DNA): TGTGCCAGCAGCTTATTGAGCGGGAGCCTCACAGATACGCAGTATTTT.

The CDR3 reads CASKQGQGARTEAFF. Here the CDR3 DNA reads TGCGCCAGCAAACAGGGTCAGGGGGCGAGGACTGAAGCTTTCTTT. This sequence joins TRBV5-1 and TRBJ1-1, with 8 bases that match TRBD1. Germline values: CDR1 SGHRS, CDR2 YFSETQ. This CDR3 is 15 amino acids long. Trimming removed 6 bases from V and 5 bases from J; junction bases left unmatched: 12.

The chain carries TRBV4-3 and TRBJ1-3, with D unclear. There are 14 residues in the CDR3. Per germline, CDR1 LGHNA and CDR2 YSLEER. The V gene lost 1 base and the J gene lost 9 bases, with 13 bases spanning the gap. The CDR3 DNA sequence: TGCGCCAGCAGCCAAGCTCAATCGGGAGGCACCATATATTTT. The encoded protein is CASSQAQSGGTIYF.

The rearrangement joins TRBV14 to TRBJ2-2; D remains ambiguous. The CDR3 loop spans 18 amino acids. CDR1 and CDR2 from the germline V gene are SGHDN and FVKESK. V shed 2 bases and J shed 0 bases, with 16 bases lying between them. CDR3 DNA: TGTGCCAGCAGCCAACTCATTAGGCGAACCCCGAACACCGGGGAGCTGTTTTTT. As protein: CASSQLIRRTPNTGELFF.